The 30 T cell receptor beta chains presented below share a single source sample, sequenced in a study of T-cell reconstitution after alpha-beta-depleted transplantation in children. Study-wide results and caveats: Hyperexpanded clones declined; after one year, newly produced T cells mostly supplied diversity.

A TCRbeta library incorporating unique molecular identifiers was prepared. TCRdb reprocessed the PCR reads via MiXCR and lists one record per CDR3 protein. The data show about 290,000 distinct CDR3 sequences, roughly 8.2% seen once. For these TCRs, the target antigens are not known. This sample comprised peripheral blood, obtained 360 days after TCRalphabeta/CD19-depleted stem cell transplant. The receptors were gathered from a female patient aged 2-9 years who had a stem cell transplant for Fanconi anemia, so the T cells may come from the graft donor.

This clonotype was counted many times. The chain is built from TRBV10-2 and TRBJ1-1; 7 nucleotides align to TRBD1. The CDR3 length is 17 residues. The ends lost 4 bases at V and 1 base at J; junction bases unmatched: 12. The germline V gene has CDR1 WSHSY and CDR2 SAAADI. The CDR3 nucleotides read TGCGCCAGCAGTGGGGGGACAGTCCGAGAGGGGAACACTGAAGCTTTCTTT. It codes for CASSGGTVREGNTEAFF.

This clonotype was seen many times. This chain connects TRBV28 to TRBJ1-6, with a tentative D call TRBD1 (5 bases). Germline-derived CDR1 and CDR2 are MDHEN and SYDVKM. Trimming stripped 4 bases from V and 7 bases from J, with 20 bases between. CDR3 length: 17 amino acids. The CDR3 loop is CASSSLPGTVWNSPLHF. The DNA of the CDR3 is TGTGCCAGCAGTTCGTTACCAGGGACCGTCTGGAATTCACCCCTCCACTTT.

This clonotype was seen more than once but under ten times. The chain uses TRBV5-4 and TRBJ2-2; 10 nucleotides align to TRBD1. Germline CDR1 and CDR2: SGHNT and YYREEE (reference sequence). V shed 6 bases and J 5 bases; nucleotides not matched to a gene: 7. This CDR3 comprises 15 residues. CDR3 amino acids: CASTDRGRDTGELFF. The CDR3 DNA reads as TGTGCCAGCACAGACAGGGGGCGAGATACCGGGGAGCTGTTTTTT.

This clonotype was counted many times. The rearrangement uses TRBV12-3 or TRBV12-4 and TRBJ1-3; D remains unclear. CDR3 length: 13 amino acids. With 8 bases removed from V and 2 bases from J, the gap between germline ends came to 10 bases. This CDR3 reads CASGGHPGNTIYF. The CDR3 nucleotides are TGTGCCAGCGGCGGCCATCCTGGAAACACCATATATTTT.

There are many counts of this clonotype. The rearrangement links TRBV20-1 to TRBJ2-1; TRBD2 agrees at 7 bases. The V and J ends lost 3 bases and 4 bases, in that order; junction bases with no gene match: 3. CDR3 length: 13 amino acids. Looked up from germline, CDR1 is DFQATT and CDR2 is SNEGSKA (reference sequence). The CDR3 is CSASLAVYNEQFF. The CDR3 DNA reads as TGCAGTGCTAGCCTAGCGGTATACAATGAGCAGTTCTTC.

This chain joins TRBV9 and TRBJ2-2; D is uncertain. The length of the CDR3 is 13 residues. In germline, CDR1 is SGDLS, CDR2 YYNGEE. The V end was cut by 1 base, the J end by 6 bases, with 7 bases between. CDR3 amino acids: CASSVPGSGELFF. CDR3 DNA sequence: TGTGCCAGCAGCGTACCTGGGTCCGGGGAGCTGTTTTTT.

This chain joins TRBV18 and TRBJ1-1; the D gene is possibly TRBD1 (5 bases). The CDR3 is made up of 15 amino acids. Between the trimmed V and J ends, which lost 2 bases and 3 bases, there was a span of 13 bases. Germline-derived CDR1 and CDR2 are KGHSH and LQKENI. The CDR3 loop is CASSPTYDSYTEAFF. As DNA, the CDR3 is TGTGCCAGCTCACCAACATACGACAGTTACACTGAAGCTTTCTTT.

The rearrangement links TRBV7-9 to TRBJ1-3; 8 nucleotides align to TRBD1. V lost 3 bases and J lost 4; bases outside the gene matches: 2. Germline CDR1 reads SEHNR; CDR2 reads FQNEAQ (reference sequence). This CDR3 has 14 amino acids. This CDR3 reads CASSFRTGGNTIYF. DNA of the CDR3: TGTGCCAGCAGCTTCCGGACAGGGGGAAACACCATATATTTT.

This clonotype was observed many times. The chain is built from TRBV12-3 or TRBV12-4 and TRBJ1-2; possible D gene TRBD1, 6 bases. Deletions cut 4 bases from V and 4 bases from J, with 16 bases between. The CDR3 runs to 15 residues. The CDR3 coding sequence is TGTGCCAGCAGTTCAGGGGTCTCAGTCTTCTATGGCTACACCTTC. Residues: CASSSGVSVFYGYTF.

The chain uses TRBV9 and TRBJ1-1, with 9 bases that match TRBD1. V lost 3 bases to trimming and J lost 7 bases; unmatched junction nucleotides: 16. The CDR3 is 17 amino acids. Germline lookup yields CDR1 SGDLS and CDR2 YYNGEE. In nucleotides, the CDR3 is TGTGCCAGCAGCGAGAGCCCCAAAGGACAGGGGCTTGTTGAAGCTTTCTTT. Protein sequence: CASSESPKGQGLVEAFF.

This clonotype has at least ten counts. This chain uses TRBV7-8 with TRBJ1-2; tentatively, D is TRBD1 (5 bases). With 2 bases removed from V and 4 bases from J, the gap between germline ends came to 8 bases. The CDR3 has 13 amino acids. Germline lookup yields CDR1 SGHVS and CDR2 FQNEAQ. The CDR3: CASSLRGFYGYTF. CDR3 in DNA: TGTGCCAGCAGCTTAAGGGGTTTCTATGGCTACACCTTC. Combining the CDR3 with reference TRBV7-8 and TRBJ1-2 gives the whole variable domain GAGVSQSPRYKVAKRGQDVALRCDPISGHVSLFWYQQALGQGPEFLTYFQNEAQLDKSGLPSDRFFAERPEGSVSTLKIQRTQQEDSAVYLCASSLRGFYGYTFGSGTRLTVV.

This clonotype occurred many times. The rearrangement joins TRBV20-1 to TRBJ1-1, with 7 nucleotides matching TRBD1. The junction had 7 bases not matched to a gene; V was cut back by 3 bases and J by 3 bases. Germline V gene sequence: CDR1 DFQATT, CDR2 SNEGSKA (reference sequence). This CDR3 region has 14 residues. CDR3 DNA: TGCAGTGCTAGCCCCGGGACAGTGGACACTGAAGCTTTCTTT. It translates to CSASPGTVDTEAFF.

This clonotype was observed at least ten times. This chain links TRBV5-1 with TRBJ2-5; 9 nucleotides align to TRBD2. CDR1 is SGHRS and CDR2 is YFSETQ in the germline V gene. CDR3 length equals 14 residues. The junction had 5 bases not matched to a gene; V was cut back by 4 bases and J by 4 bases. CDR3: CASSHDSGGETQYF. CDR3 in DNA: TGCGCCAGCAGCCACGATAGCGGGGGAGAGACCCAGTACTTC.

There are many counts of this clonotype. The gene calls are TRBV20-1 and TRBJ2-1; TRBD2 matches at 9 bases. CDR1 is DFQATT and CDR2 is SNEGSKA in the germline V gene (reference sequence). V gave up 0 bases and J gave up 2 bases; unmatched junction bases: 5. The CDR3 sequence is 16 residues long. DNA of the CDR3: TGCAGTGCTAGAGATGCCGGCGGGGGGGCCTACAATGAGCAGTTCTTC. It translates to CSARDAGGGAYNEQFF.

This clonotype appeared a few times. The chain employs TRBV10-3 and TRBJ2-2, with D unclear. Trimming shortened V by 2 bases and J by 4 bases, and 11 bases separated the two germline ends. This CDR3 region has 15 residues. Germline CDR1 is ENHRY and CDR2 is SYGVKD. As DNA, the CDR3 is TGTGCCATCAGTGAGGTCCCTCGGAGCACCGGGGAGCTGTTTTTT. It specifies CAISEVPRSTGELFF.

The chain couples TRBV5-1 to TRBJ2-7; D unclear. The CDR3 is 15 residues long. Trimming removed 1 base at V and 6 bases at J, with 17 bases between. The germline V gene encodes CDR1 SGHRS and CDR2 YFSETQ. The DNA of the CDR3 is TGCGCCAGCAGCTTGTTCCCAAGTGGCCCGTCCGAGCAGTACTTC. Residues: CASSLFPSGPSEQYF.

This clonotype was recorded a few times. The chain is built from TRBV2 and TRBJ2-5, with D perhaps TRBD1 or TRBD2 (6 bases each). Looked up from germline, CDR1 is SNHLY and CDR2 is FYNNEI. V was clipped by 0 bases and J by 5 bases, with 13 bases between them. The length of the CDR3 is 15 residues. The DNA of the CDR3 is TGTGCCAGCAGTGAAGCGCTTCGGAGGGGGGAGACCCAGTACTTC. Its translation is CASSEALRRGETQYF.

The V gene is TRBV9, the J gene TRBJ2-1; D is perhaps TRBD1 (6 bases). The CDR3 covers 17 residues. V gave up 2 bases and J gave up 3 bases, with 18 bases separating them. Germline V gene sequence: CDR1 SGDLS, CDR2 YYNGEE. The CDR3 coding sequence is TGTGCCAGCAGCGTCCGCCCCCTTCAGGGGTTCTACAATGAGCAGTTCTTC. Protein sequence: CASSVRPLQGFYNEQFF.

The sample holds a few counts of this clonotype. The chain uses TRBV28 and TRBJ2-7, with 8 bases fitting TRBD2. The germline V gene encodes CDR1 MDHEN and CDR2 SYDVKM. With 8 bases clipped from V and 1 base from J, the junction kept 13 bases outside the gene matches. This CDR3 comprises 16 residues. CDR3 loop: CASRGLGASGSYEQYF. CDR3 nucleotide sequence: TGTGCCAGCCGGGGTCTCGGGGCTAGCGGGTCCTACGAGCAGTACTTC.

The V call is TRBV18, the J call TRBJ1-5, with a possible D match to TRBD1 (6 bases). V lost 4 bases and J lost 4, with 11 bases in between. Germline values: CDR1 KGHSH, CDR2 LQKENI. The CDR3 is 14 residues long. The DNA of the CDR3 is TGTGCCAGCTCACTAAAACAGGGTAATCAGCCCCAGCATTTT. Amino acid sequence: CASSLKQGNQPQHF.

V is TRBV3-1 and J is TRBJ2-7; 8 bases align to TRBD2. Germline CDR1 LGHDT, CDR2 YNNKEL (reference sequence). This CDR3 region has 15 residues. The V segment lost 4 bases and the J segment 0 bases; nucleotides outside the gene matches: 5. The DNA for the CDR3 is TGTGCCAGCAGCCCCCGACTAGCGCGCTCCTACGAGCAGTACTTC. Amino acids: CASSPRLARSYEQYF.

This clonotype was observed a few times. The chain has TRBV18 and TRBJ2-2; D is undetermined. The germline CDR1 and CDR2 sequences are KGHSH and LQKENI. The CDR3 loop spans 16 amino acids. Trimming pared 3 bases from V and 2 bases from J, leaving 13 bases between. DNA for the CDR3: TGTGCCAGCTCACCGAACTTGGGCACTAACACCGGGGAGCTGTTTTTT. This codes for CASSPNLGTNTGELFF.

At least ten counts were recorded for this clonotype. This chain links TRBV5-1 with TRBJ1-4; D remains ambiguous. Germline V gene lookup returns CDR1 SGHRS and CDR2 YFSETQ. The CDR3 consists of 14 residues. V was clipped by 0 bases and J by 8 bases, with 11 bases between them. The CDR3 DNA sequence: TGCGCCAGCAGCTTGGGAGAGGAGGGCGAAAAACTGTTTTTT. Its translation is CASSLGEEGEKLFF.

CDR3: CASSSRARDSYTDTQYF. CDR3 DNA: TGTGCCAGCAGTAGTAGGGCCCGGGACTCATACACAGATACGCAGTATTTT. The rearrangement uses TRBV6-1 and TRBJ2-3, with D possibly matching TRBD2 (6 bases). Trimming pared 5 bases from V and 2 bases from J, leaving 20 bases between. The CDR3 covers 17 residues. CDR1 is MNHNS, CDR2 SASEGT, per germline.

This clonotype has ten or more counts. The rearrangement joins TRBV11-1 to TRBJ2-7; 10 nucleotides agree with TRBD2. J lost 3 bases, V lost 3 bases, and 14 bases had no gene match. The CDR3 extends over 18 amino acids. Germline loops: CDR1 SGHAT, CDR2 FQDESV (reference sequence). CDR3 sequence: CASSFAVTLAGVIYEQYF. For the CDR3, the DNA is TGTGCCAGCAGCTTCGCGGTTACCCTAGCGGGAGTAATCTACGAGCAGTACTTC.

This clonotype has only a few counts. The chain joins TRBV28 to TRBJ2-5; 10 bases are shared with TRBD1. CDR3 length: 15 residues. V dropped 3 bases and J dropped 5; count of bases not matched to a gene: 6. Germline V gene sequence: CDR1 MDHEN, CDR2 SYDVKM. The CDR3 DNA reads TGTGCCAGCAGTTTTCCCGGGACAGGGGTTGAGACCCAGTACTTC. Protein sequence: CASSFPGTGVETQYF.

A few counts support this clonotype. This sequence joins TRBV11-2 and TRBJ1-1; tentatively, D is TRBD1 (5 bases). CDR1 SGHAT and CDR2 FQNNGV come from the germline V gene. Trimming left V 5 bases short and J 6 bases short, with 13 bases between. The CDR3 loop spans 13 amino acids. Written as DNA, the CDR3 is TGTGCCAGCAGCCCGCGGGGCGGGGCTGAAGCTTTCTTT. Its protein is CASSPRGGAEAFF.

This clonotype was seen at least ten times. The gene calls are TRBV9 and TRBJ2-4; D might be TRBD2 (6 bases). CDR1 and CDR2 (germline): SGDLS, YYNGEE. The germline V and J ends were trimmed by 0 bases and 11 bases, with 12 bases remaining between them. This CDR3 has 13 residues. The CDR3 DNA sequence: TGTGCCAGCAGCGTAGAAGGACGCGGGGTTCAGTACTTC. Protein sequence: CASSVEGRGVQYF. The full variable domain, rest sourced from reference TRBV9 and TRBJ2-4, is DSGVTQTPKHLITATGQRVTLRCSPRSGDLSVYWYQQSLDQGLQFLIQYYNGEERAKGNILERFSAQQFPDLHSELNLSSLELGDSALYFCASSVEGRGVQYFGAGTRLSVL.

This clonotype was counted only a few times. This chain connects TRBV4-3 to TRBJ1-4; TRBD1 matches 7 bases. The germline V gene encodes CDR1 LGHNA and CDR2 YSLEER. The V gene end was trimmed by 2 bases and the J gene end by 8 bases; junction bases not matched to a gene: 11. The CDR3 totals 16 residues. The CDR3 protein is CASSQLRGQGEEKLFF. In DNA form, the CDR3 reads TGCGCCAGCAGCCAACTCCGGGGTCAGGGGGAAGAAAAACTGTTTTTT.

This clonotype was seen repeatedly, ten times or more. V and J are TRBV6-5 and TRBJ2-7, with TRBD1 as a possible D gene (6 bases). The CDR3 loop spans 12 amino acids. V lost 6 bases to trimming and J lost 1 base, with 7 bases between them. Germline assignment: CDR1 MNHEY and CDR2 SVGAGI. CDR3 coding DNA: TGTGCCAGCAGCACAGGGTCCTACGAGCAGTACTTC. As protein: CASSTGSYEQYF.